This TCR beta chain came from a study of T cells in Graves' hyperthyroidism and ophthalmopathy. Study as a whole: It was at initial diagnosis, before any treatment, that peripheral blood was collected.

From RNA transcripts, TCR beta CDR3 regions were amplified. First-round RT-PCR of the TCR CDR3 relied on the HTBI primer set. TCRdb independently ran MiXCR on the multiplex PCR reads; one entry per CDR3 protein. The sample contains approximately 590,000 distinct CDR3 sequences, 15% to 19% of which appear only once. Uncontrolled infection, other autoimmune disease, pregnancy or lactation excluded patients. This CDR3 is built from 14 residues. Germline V gene data show CDR1 as SGDLS and CDR2 as YYNGEE. With V trimmed by 3 bases and J by 4 bases, 4 bases remained unmatched. Many counts were recorded for this clonotype.

Specimen: blood. The V and J genes are TRBV9 and TRBJ1-3, with 7 bases identical to TRBD1. The receptor was derived from a woman in her thirties with Graves' hyperthyroidism. The CDR3 region has the DNA TGTGCCAGCAGCGGAGGGACAGTAGGAAACACCATATATTTT. Amino acid sequence: CASSGGTVGNTIYF. Together with reference TRBV9 and TRBJ1-3, the CDR3 gives the full variable domain: DSGVTQTPKHLITATGQRVTLRCSPRSGDLSVYWYQQSLDQGLQFLIQYYNGEERAKGNILERFSAQQFPDLHSELNLSSLELGDSALYFCASSGGTVGNTIYFGEGSWLTVV.